This T cell receptor beta chain comes out of a study of beta chain features in type 1 diabetes. Overall study results and limits: In comparison with healthy donors, patients had naive, central memory and Treg TCRB repertoires that appeared more similar.

As concerns this clone: The target antigen is unknown. Other DNA sequences in the sample encode the same CDR3.

Germline V gene sequence: CDR1 SGDLS, CDR2 YYNGEE. The CDR3 is 13 residues long. V lost 0 bases and J lost 6, with 7 bases in between. Of the isolated RNA, all was reverse transcribed, and so the sequenced material was expressed TCRB transcripts. The table came from immunoSEQ multiplex PCR; TCRdb's copy has only in-frame clones and leaves some out. Altogether 810,000 or so clones are present, 15% to 20% being singletons, with the ten largest covering 0.02% to 0.03%. The sample comprised naive CD4+ T cells from blood. This receptor was identified in a woman aged 18-29 years in good health. The gene calls are TRBV9 and TRBJ2-1, with D unclear. The CDR3 sequence is CASSVESGNEQFF. The CDR3 DNA is TGTGCCAGCAGCGTAGAGTCAGGCAATGAGCAGTTCTTC.